The clone carrying this T cell receptor beta chain appeared once. Antigen unknown. Trimming removed 0 bases from V and 4 bases from J; junction bases left unmatched: 10. The V gene's germline CDR1 is SGHAT and CDR2 FQNNGV. CDR3 length equals 20 residues. This specimen belongs to a study of cytomegalovirus exposure and HLA in healthy donors. Study conclusions and caveats: An Asian-associated ancestry cluster reportedly showed fewer N-insertions than the approximately 650-donor mean in a later analysis. An analysis that came later showed most CMV-associated TCR beta chains appearing HLA-restricted. Prior analysis indicated that the majority of TCR beta V segments exhibited productivity approximately 87% or approximately 30% of the time.

PCR used 60 Vbeta primers and 13 Jbeta primers. Produced via immunoSEQ multiplex PCR; TCRdb's table is partial and in-frame only. The table records some 56,000 clones, 75% to 90% of them present only once. Donors showed nominal health when sampled, although they likely had unrecorded immune exposures. V and J are TRBV11-2 and TRBJ2-6; 12 bases match TRBD1. Sequenced sample: PBMCs. This sequence was found in a woman in her 40s in good health and CMV-seronegative. This chain's CDR3 is CASSLEGRGTGGAGANVLTF. CDR3 nucleotides: TGTGCCAGCAGCTTAGAGGGTCGGGGGACAGGGGGCGCCGGGGCCAACGTCCTGACTTTC.